Following are 4 T cell receptor beta chains from one sample sequenced in a study of cytomegalovirus exposure and HLA in healthy donors. This PCR relied on a set of 60 Vbeta primers and 13 Jbeta primers. The table came from immunoSEQ multiplex PCR; TCRdb's copy has only in-frame clones and leaves some out. Found here are 130,000 to 150,000 clones, about 82% of them singletons; the top ten hold about 3.7%. The sequenced sample consisted of PBMCs. The receptors shown here come from a male donor in good health and CMV-seronegative.

The rearrangement uses TRBV13 and TRBJ1-5; no reliable D call. The ends were cut back, 0 bases at V and 0 bases at J, with 12 bases in the middle. The CDR3 consists of 17 residues. The germline CDR1 and CDR2 sequences are PRHDT and FYEKMQ (reference sequence). CDR3 nucleotides: TGTGCCAGCAGCTTAGGGCCGGTGAAGTATAGCAATCAGCCCCAGCATTTT. As protein: CASSLGPVKYSNQPQHF.

The gene calls are TRBV4-3 and TRBJ2-2, with 7 bases fitting TRBD1. The CDR3 has 16 amino acids. CDR1 and CDR2 (germline): LGHNA, YSLEER. The J segment lost 0 bases and the V segment lost 2 bases, leaving 3 bases of the junction unmatched. The CDR3 DNA is TGCGCCAGCAGCCAATCCGGGACAGCGAACACCGGGGAGCTGTTTTTT. It translates to CASSQSGTANTGELFF.

This chain joins TRBV6-6 and TRBJ2-5, with TRBD2 matching 11 bases. There are 14 residues in the CDR3. Unmatched junction bases numbered 3, after V lost 7 bases and J lost 2 bases. Germline lookup yields CDR1 MNHNY and CDR2 SVGAGI (reference sequence). The CDR3 spells CASKIAGGQETQYF. The CDR3 DNA reads as TGTGCCAGCAAAATAGCGGGGGGGCAAGAGACCCAGTACTTC.

Only a few counts were recorded for this clone. The chain has TRBV7-9 and TRBJ2-3, with D possibly being TRBD2 (5 bases). Germline values: CDR1 SEHNR, CDR2 FQNEAQ (reference sequence). V was shortened by 6 bases and J by 1 base, with 14 bases between the two germline ends. The CDR3 runs 15 residues. The DNA for the CDR3 is TGTGCCAGCAGTCATAGCGAACCACGCACAGATACGCAGTATTTT. Its protein is CASSHSEPRTDTQYF.